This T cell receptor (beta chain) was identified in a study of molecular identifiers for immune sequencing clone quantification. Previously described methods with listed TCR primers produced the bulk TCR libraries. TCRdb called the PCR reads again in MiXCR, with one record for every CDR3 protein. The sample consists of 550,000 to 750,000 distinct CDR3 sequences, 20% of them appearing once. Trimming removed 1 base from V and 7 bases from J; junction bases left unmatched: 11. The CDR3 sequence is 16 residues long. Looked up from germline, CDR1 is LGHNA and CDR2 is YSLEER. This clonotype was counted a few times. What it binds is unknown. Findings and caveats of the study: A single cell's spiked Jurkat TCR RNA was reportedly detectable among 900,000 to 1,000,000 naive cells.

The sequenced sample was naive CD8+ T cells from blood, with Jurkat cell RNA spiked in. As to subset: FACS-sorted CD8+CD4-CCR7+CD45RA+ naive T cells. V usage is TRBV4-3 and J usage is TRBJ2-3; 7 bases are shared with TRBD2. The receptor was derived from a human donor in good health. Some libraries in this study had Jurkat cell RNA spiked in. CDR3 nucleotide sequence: TGCGCCAGCAGCCAAGCCACTTATAGGGGAGGGAATACGCAGTATTTT. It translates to CASSQATYRGGNTQYF.